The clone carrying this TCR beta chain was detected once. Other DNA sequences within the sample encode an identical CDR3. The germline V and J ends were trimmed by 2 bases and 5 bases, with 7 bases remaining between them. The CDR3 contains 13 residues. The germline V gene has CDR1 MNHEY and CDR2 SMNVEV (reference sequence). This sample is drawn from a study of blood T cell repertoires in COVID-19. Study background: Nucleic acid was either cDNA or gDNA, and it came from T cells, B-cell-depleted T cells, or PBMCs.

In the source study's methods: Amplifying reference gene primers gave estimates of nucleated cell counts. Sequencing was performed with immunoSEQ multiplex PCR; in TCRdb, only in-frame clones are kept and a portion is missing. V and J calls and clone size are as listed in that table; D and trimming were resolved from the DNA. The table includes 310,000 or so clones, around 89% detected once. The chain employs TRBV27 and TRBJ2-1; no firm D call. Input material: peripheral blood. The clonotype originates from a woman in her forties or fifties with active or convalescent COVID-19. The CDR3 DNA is TGTGCCAGCAGTTTAAGTGCGGACAATGAGCAGTTCTTC. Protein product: CASSLSADNEQFF.